The clone carrying this TCR beta chain was picked up one time. This entry is derived from a study of long-term antiretroviral therapy in people with HIV. Researchers ran immunoSEQ v3.0 at survey level. Clones were read by immunoSEQ multiplex PCR, and TCRdb kept only the in-frame ones, dropping some. The sample shows about 29,000 clones, about 93% of them seen only once. Looked up from germline, CDR1 is PRHDT and CDR2 is FYEKMQ (reference sequence). The CDR3 covers 15 residues. V shed 8 bases, J shed 1 base, and the junction held 11 bases outside the gene matches. Post-ART PBMC samples numbered at least two per donor, and pre-ART ones at least one. Only United States sites treated participants with HIV.

The specimen was unsorted PBMCs, collected 6.2 years after starting antiretroviral therapy. The chain uses TRBV13 and TRBJ2-7, with 7 bases aligning to TRBD2. This clonotype was sampled from a man aged 40-49 years with HIV. CDR3: CASRLRASGSYEQYF. CDR3 nucleotides: TGTGCCAGCCGGCTCCGGGCTAGCGGATCCTACGAGCAGTACTTC.